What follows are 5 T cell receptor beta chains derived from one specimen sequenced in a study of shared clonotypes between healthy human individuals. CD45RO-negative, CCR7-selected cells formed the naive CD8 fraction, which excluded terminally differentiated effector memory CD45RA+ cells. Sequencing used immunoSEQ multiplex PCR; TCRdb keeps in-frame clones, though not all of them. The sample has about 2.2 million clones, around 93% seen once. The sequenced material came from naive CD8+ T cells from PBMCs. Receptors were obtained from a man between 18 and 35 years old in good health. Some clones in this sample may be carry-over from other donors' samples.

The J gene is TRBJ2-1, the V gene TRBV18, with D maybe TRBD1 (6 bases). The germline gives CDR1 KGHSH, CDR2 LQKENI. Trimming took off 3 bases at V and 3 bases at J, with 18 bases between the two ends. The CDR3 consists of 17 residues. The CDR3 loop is CASSPRKVPGVYNEQFF. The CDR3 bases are TGTGCCAGCTCACCCCGGAAGGTCCCAGGGGTCTACAATGAGCAGTTCTTC.

The CDR3 here is CASMKDRAVGETQYF. The DNA of the CDR3 is TGTGCCAGCATGAAAGACAGGGCTGTAGGAGAGACCCAGTACTTC. The chain carries TRBV2 and TRBJ2-5; 7 bases match TRBD1. CDR1 is SNHLY and CDR2 is FYNNEI in the germline V gene. The V gene end was trimmed by 7 bases and the J gene end by 4 bases; junction bases not matched to a gene: 12. This CDR3 region has 15 residues.

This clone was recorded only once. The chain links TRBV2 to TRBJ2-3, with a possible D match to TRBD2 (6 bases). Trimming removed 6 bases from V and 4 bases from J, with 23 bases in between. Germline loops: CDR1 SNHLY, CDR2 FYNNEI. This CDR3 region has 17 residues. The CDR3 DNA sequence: TGTGCCAGCAGCGGGAATCCCGGGACGGGAGTTTCAGATACGCAGTATTTT. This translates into CASSGNPGTGVSDTQYF.

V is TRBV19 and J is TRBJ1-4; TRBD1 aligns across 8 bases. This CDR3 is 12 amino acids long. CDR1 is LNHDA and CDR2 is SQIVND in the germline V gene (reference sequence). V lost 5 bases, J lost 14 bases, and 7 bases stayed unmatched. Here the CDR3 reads CASSGGQGFLFF. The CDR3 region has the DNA TGTGCCAGTAGTGGCGGACAGGGTTTCCTGTTTTTT.

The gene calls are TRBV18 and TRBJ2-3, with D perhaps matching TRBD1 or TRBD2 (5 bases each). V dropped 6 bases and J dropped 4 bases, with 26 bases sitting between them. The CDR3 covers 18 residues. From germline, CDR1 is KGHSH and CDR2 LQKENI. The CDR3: CASSAYNRDLDGPDTQYF. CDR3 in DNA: TGTGCCAGCTCCGCATACAACCGGGACCTTGATGGCCCAGATACGCAGTATTTT.